These T cell receptor beta chains were read from a single sample in a study of shared clonotypes between healthy human individuals. Data came from immunoSEQ multiplex PCR; TCRdb stores just in-frame clones and leaves some out. This table has roughly 1.5 million clones, 95% to 99% appearing once. Sequencing was performed on naive CD4+ T cells sorted from blood. The receptors were sampled from a man aged 25 to 40 in good health. Both conserved end residues are part of each CDR3. The order of the fields is CDR3 DNA, CDR3 protein, clone size, J gene, V gene, D gene. A D gene is named only where the DNA matches it firmly. Expanded clones are given a class, and other clones once, few, many or no size at all.

TGTGCCAGCAGTTACTCGGCTAGCTCCTACGAGCAGTACTTC	CASSYSASSYEQYF	.	TRBJ2-7	TRBV6-6	.
TGTGCCAGCAGCTTAGTAACTAGCCCAGATACGCAGTATTTT	CASSLVTSPDTQYF	.	TRBJ2-3	TRBV7-8	.
TGCGCCAGCAGGAGACGGGGGGACCCCCAAGAGACCCAGTACTTC	CASRRRGDPQETQYF	.	TRBJ2-5	TRBV5-1	TRBD2
TGTGCCAGCAGCTTGGATGGGGGCACAGCCTACGAGCAGTACTTC	CASSLDGGTAYEQYF	once	TRBJ2-7	TRBV5-5	.
TGTGCCAGCACCAGACTAGCGGGCGAGCAGTACTTC	CASTRLAGEQYF	once	TRBJ2-7	TRBV28	TRBD2
TGTGCCAGCAGCCCGACAGGGGGCAATCAGCCCCAGCATTTT	CASSPTGGNQPQHF	.	TRBJ1-5	TRBV5-6	TRBD1
TGTGCCAGCAGCCGAACCTCCGGGGGCAAGCCCCAGCATTTT	CASSRTSGGKPQHF	.	TRBJ1-5	TRBV28	.
TGTGCCAGCAGTTTACCTCGAAATGGGGGGGCCTATGGCTACACCTTC	CASSLPRNGGAYGYTF	.	TRBJ1-2	TRBV6-6	.
TGCAGCGTTCTCCCGACGGCAGGGATCCCCGGGGAGCTGTTTTTT	CSVLPTAGIPGELFF	.	TRBJ2-2	TRBV29-1	.
TGCAGTGCTAGAAGGACAGATACGCAGTATTTT	CSARRTDTQYF	once	TRBJ2-3	TRBV20-1	.
TGCGCCAGCCGGGGACTTAACTATGGCTACACCTTC	CASRGLNYGYTF	.	TRBJ1-2	TRBV10-2	.
TGTGCCAGTAGTCCCCGTCCCGGGACAGGGGAATACTATGGCTACACCTTC	CASSPRPGTGEYYGYTF	.	TRBJ1-2	TRBV19	TRBD1
TGCGCCAGCAGCCCGGCCTGGCAGCTCTCCTACGAGCAGTACTTC	CASSPAWQLSYEQYF	.	TRBJ2-7	TRBV5-1	.
TGTGCCAGCAGCGTAGGTACTCTAGCGGGATACTACAATGAGCAGTTCTTC	CASSVGTLAGYYNEQFF	.	TRBJ2-1	TRBV9	TRBD2
TGCAGTGCGCAGTTCCTTGAAGCTTTCTTT	CSAQFLEAFF	.	TRBJ1-1	TRBV20-1	.
TGCGCCAGCAGCTTGGCTCTAGCAATGACCGGGGAGCTGTTTTTT	CASSLALAMTGELFF	.	TRBJ2-2	TRBV5-1	.
TGTGCCAGCAGTACGACAGGAAATCCCTACGAGCAGTACTTC	CASSTTGNPYEQYF	.	TRBJ2-7	TRBV2	.
TGTGCCAGCAGCTTCAGCCTAGCGGCCTACAATGAGCAGTTCTTC	CASSFSLAAYNEQFF	.	TRBJ2-1	TRBV7-2	TRBD2
TGTGCCAGCAGTGATTTCTCTGGAAACACCATATATTTT	CASSDFSGNTIYF	.	TRBJ1-3	TRBV7-7	.
TGTGCCAGCTCATTTGACAGGGTTCAGCCCCAGCATTTT	CASSFDRVQPQHF	few	TRBJ1-5	TRBV18	TRBD1
TGTGCCAGCAGTTACTCGGGCAGAGCAAACACCATATATTTT	CASSYSGRANTIYF	.	TRBJ1-3	TRBV6-5	.
TGTGCCAGCTCACGTGGGACAACAACTAATGAAAAACTGTTTTTT	CASSRGTTTNEKLFF	.	TRBJ1-4	TRBV18	.
TGTGCCAGCAGTCGTTTCGGACTAGCGGACATGGGGCCAGATACGCAGTATTTT	CASSRFGLADMGPDTQYF	.	TRBJ2-3	TRBV27	TRBD2
TGTGCCTGGAAAGGGACCAATCAGCCCCAGCATTTT	CAWKGTNQPQHF	.	TRBJ1-5	TRBV30	.
TGTGCCAGCAGCCCCCCGAGTGCAGATACGCAGTATTTT	CASSPPSADTQYF	once	TRBJ2-3	TRBV5-5	.
TGTGCCAGCAGCGTAGCTCCAGGCCTAATAATGGAGACCCAGTACTTC	CASSVAPGLIMETQYF	.	TRBJ2-5	TRBV9	.
TGTGCCAGCTCACCATTGGACACGGATAGCACAGATACGCAGTATTTT	CASSPLDTDSTDTQYF	.	TRBJ2-3	TRBV18	.
TGCGCCAGCAGTGAGGGGACAGGGGGCAACGAGCAGTACTTC	CASSEGTGGNEQYF	once	TRBJ2-7	TRBV10-1	TRBD1